Listed below are T cell receptor beta chains from one sample, sequenced in a study of T cells and copy number aberrations in small-cell lung cancer. The table came from immunoSEQ multiplex PCR; TCRdb's copy has only in-frame clones and leaves some out. The table lists fewer than 550 clones, approximately 90% of them singletons. The sequenced sample consisted of normal tissue next to the tumor. These receptors were taken from a man aged 55 to 70 with small cell lung cancer. Each CDR3 is given with its conserved first and last residue. Each record gives: D gene, clone size, V gene, J gene, CDR3 DNA, CDR3 protein. The D gene is left open where the match is weak. Where a row states a size, it is once, few, many or the class of an expanded clone; other rows omit it.

TRBD1,.,TRBV27,TRBJ1-5,TGTGCCAGCAGTCAATCCGGGACAGGGGGATTAGATCAGCCCCAGCATTTT,CASSQSGTGGLDQPQHF
.,.,TRBV12-5,TRBJ2-5,TGTGCTAGTGGTTTACGCGGGGAGACCCAGTACTTC,CASGLRGETQYF
.,.,TRBV5-4,TRBJ1-1,TGTGCCAGCAGCTGGAGGGGGGCCGATGAAGCTTTCTTT,CASSWRGADEAFF
.,.,TRBV29-1,TRBJ1-2,TGCAGCGCCAAATTGGGGGGTTTCGGCTACACCTTC,CSAKLGGFGYTF
TRBD1,.,TRBV11-2,TRBJ1-5,TGTGCCAGCAGCCCCGGGACAGGGTTTCAGCCCCAGCATTTT,CASSPGTGFQPQHF
TRBD1,.,TRBV11-3,TRBJ2-1,TGTGCCAGCCGGGACAGAGGGTCCAATGAGCAGTTCTTC,CASRDRGSNEQFF
TRBD2,.,TRBV27,TRBJ2-2,TGTGCCAGCAGCCAAGCGGGAGGGCCGCCCGGGGAGCTGTTTTTT,CASSQAGGPPGELFF
.,once,TRBV29-1,TRBJ2-1,TGCAGCGTGCCAAGTGGCTGGGATGAGCAGTTCTTC,CSVPSGWDEQFF
.,.,TRBV4-1,TRBJ2-7,TGCGCCAGCAGCCAAGTACAGGCAAGCTCCTACGAGCAGTACTTC,CASSQVQASSYEQYF
.,.,TRBV6-6,TRBJ2-7,TGTGCCAGCAGTACCGTTCAGGAGCAGTACTTC,CASSTVQEQYF
.,.,TRBV27,TRBJ1-6,TGTGCCAGCAGTTTCGCGAGCTCCTATAATTCACCCCTCCACTTT,CASSFASSYNSPLHF
.,.,TRBV19,TRBJ2-3,TGTGCCAGTAGTATTGTGTTTCAGGGGCCGATAGATACGCAGTATTTT,CASSIVFQGPIDTQYF
.,.,TRBV13,TRBJ2-7,TGTGCCAGCAGCGGTTACTTGGCGGAGAGGAGTTCCTACGAGCAGTACTTC,CASSGYLAERSSYEQYF
.,.,TRBV30,TRBJ1-2,TGTGCCTGGAGTGTACTCGGTGTACAGTCCCACTACACCTTC,CAWSVLGVQSHYTF
TRBD1,.,TRBV28,TRBJ1-6,TGTGCCAGCAGTTCCCTCCACAGGGGGCTATGGAATTCACCCCTCCACTTT,CASSSLHRGLWNSPLHF
.,.,TRBV14,TRBJ2-5,TGTGCCAGCAGCCAAGTCTTGGAGACCCAGTACTTC,CASSQVLETQYF
.,.,TRBV9,TRBJ2-7,TGTGCCAGCAGCGTAGCTTTTGGCAGAACCTACGAGCAGTACTTC,CASSVAFGRTYEQYF
.,.,TRBV7-3,TRBJ2-1,TGTGCCAGCAGTCCTTACGCAGCGGTCCGCAATGAGCAGTTCTTC,CASSPYAAVRNEQFF
TRBD1,.,TRBV5-6,TRBJ2-1,TGTGCCAGCAGCTTGGAAGGGGGCGTATACAATGAGCAGTTCTTC,CASSLEGGVYNEQFF
TRBD1,.,TRBV4-2,TRBJ1-1,TGTGCCAGCAGCCAAAACAGGGGCCGGGGCACTGAAGCTTTCTTT,CASSQNRGRGTEAFF
TRBD2,.,TRBV9,TRBJ2-3,TGTGCCAGCAGCGTAGGTGCGGGAGATGGCACAGATACGCAGTATTTT,CASSVGAGDGTDTQYF
.,.,TRBV11-3,TRBJ2-1,TGTGCCAGCAGCCAATCGGACGAGCAGTTCTTC,CASSQSDEQFF
.,.,TRBV11-2,TRBJ2-1,TGTGCCACCACGGTTAGGTCTAGCATCTACAATGAGCAGTTCTTC,CATTVRSSIYNEQFF
.,.,TRBV14,TRBJ2-5,TGTGCCAGCAGCCAACAGGCAGGGTGGACCCAGTACTTC,CASSQQAGWTQYF
TRBD2,.,TRBV7-3,TRBJ2-1,TGTGCCAGCAGCTCGGGACTAGCGGGGGCCGGGAGCTCCTACAATGAGCAGTTCTTC,CASSSGLAGAGSSYNEQFF
.,.,TRBV9,TRBJ2-3,TGTGCCAGCAGCGTAGGGGTGGCAGATACGCAGTATTTT,CASSVGVADTQYF
.,.,TRBV30,TRBJ2-2,TGTGCCTGGACGTCGAATAGCGCCTGGACCAGGGAGCTGTTTTTT,CAWTSNSAWTRELFF
TRBD1,.,TRBV18,TRBJ2-7,TGTGCCAGCTCACCAAGGGACAGGGCCTACGAGCAGTACTTC,CASSPRDRAYEQYF
.,.,TRBV7-8,TRBJ2-3,TGTGCCAGCAGCTTAATCCCGACTGGCGATACGCAGTATTTT,CASSLIPTGDTQYF
.,once,TRBV9,TRBJ2-5,TGTGCCAGCAGCGCGAGCGGACAGAATTTTCTAGAGACCCAGTACTTC,CASSASGQNFLETQYF
TRBD2,.,TRBV7-9,TRBJ2-3,TGTGCCAGCAGCTTAATAGCGGGGAGAGGCGCAGATACGCAGTATTTT,CASSLIAGRGADTQYF
TRBD2,.,TRBV6-5,TRBJ2-5,TGTGCCAGCAGCCGGACTAGCGGGAGGCCAGAGACCCAGTACTTC,CASSRTSGRPETQYF
.,.,TRBV5-1,TRBJ2-3,TGCGCCAGCAGCTTGTCACCGGGAGCGACAGATACGCAGTATTTT,CASSLSPGATDTQYF
.,.,TRBV11-1,TRBJ2-1,TGTGCCAGCAGCGCGGACCACAATGAGCAGTTCTTC,CASSADHNEQFF
.,.,TRBV11-1,TRBJ2-3,TGTGCCAGCAGCCCAGAGCGAACAGGGATGACAGATACGCAGTATTTT,CASSPERTGMTDTQYF
.,.,TRBV20-1,TRBJ1-1,TGCAGTGCTAGCGTCACTGAAGCTTTCTTT,CSASVTEAFF
.,.,TRBV6-1,TRBJ1-2,TGTGCCAGCGAGGTACTTTATGGGGCAGGGAGTGGCTACACCTTC,CASEVLYGAGSGYTF
.,.,TRBV6-6,TRBJ2-5,TGTGCCAGCAGTTACGGGGGCATCGGAGAGACCCAGTACTTC,CASSYGGIGETQYF
.,.,TRBV7-9,TRBJ2-1,TGTGCCAGCAGCTTGGCCTTTAAGGACATACAGGTCTTC,CASSLAFKDIQVF
.,.,TRBV2,TRBJ2-3,TGTGCCAGCAGTCCTAGACCCAAAAGCACAGATACGCAGTATTTT,CASSPRPKSTDTQYF
.,.,TRBV6-5,TRBJ2-7,TGTGCCAGCAGCGACGGGTCCTACGAGCAGTACTTC,CASSDGSYEQYF
TRBD1,once,TRBV9,TRBJ2-3,TGTGCCAGCAGCCGGACAGGGGGTGCAGATACGCAGTATTTT,CASSRTGGADTQYF
.,.,TRBV4-1,TRBJ2-7,TGCGCCAGCAGCCAAGATTCATCGGACGATTACGAGCAGTACTTC,CASSQDSSDDYEQYF
.,.,TRBV4-1,TRBJ2-7,TGCGCCAGCAGCCAAGAGTCGTCGGACGATTACGAGCAGTACTTC,CASSQESSDDYEQYF
.,.,TRBV5-5,TRBJ2-7,TGTGCCAGCAGTTTAGCCTGGGACTACGAGCAGTACTTC,CASSLAWDYEQYF
.,.,TRBV7-6,TRBJ2-2,TGTGCCAGCAGTTCTTATTCTATTAACACCGGGGAGCTGTTTTTT,CASSSYSINTGELFF
.,.,TRBV5-1,TRBJ1-2,TGCGCCAGCAGCTTGGCTCAGGGGCCCTATGGCTACACCTTC,CASSLAQGPYGYTF
.,.,TRBV4-2,TRBJ2-1,TGTGCCAGCAGCCGCGAACTTGACAATGAGCAGTTCTTC,CASSRELDNEQFF
.,.,TRBV7-2,TRBJ1-1,TGTGCCAGCAGCTTAGGGGGGCAGGGTTCGAACACTGTGCCTTTCTTT,CASSLGGQGSNTVPFF
.,.,TRBV19,TRBJ1-1,TGTGCCAGTAGGACTGGACCGGACACTGAAGCTTTCTTT,CASRTGPDTEAFF
.,.,TRBV7-2,TRBJ2-2,TGTGCCAGCAGCACCGACATGAACACCGGGGAGCTGTTTTTT,CASSTDMNTGELFF